What follows describes a single T cell receptor (beta chain). This entry comes from a study of control samples from healthy donors and cancer patients. Sequencing was performed with immunoSEQ multiplex PCR; in TCRdb, only in-frame clones are kept and a portion is missing. The sample includes about 120,000 clones, about 94% of them seen just once. Trimming cost V 7 bases and J 1 base, with 13 bases left between them. Germline V gene lookup returns CDR1 MRHNA and CDR2 SNTAGT. The CDR3 covers 14 residues. The source material was blood. The receptor comes from a man aged 30 to 39 in good health. The genes are TRBV6-4 and TRBJ1-2, with D hard to call. This CDR3 is CASKPEGFNYGYTF. The CDR3 DNA reads as TGTGCCAGCAAACCGGAAGGGTTTAACTATGGCTACACCTTC.